Listed below are T cell receptor beta chains from one sample, sequenced in a study of blood T cell repertoires in COVID-19. This table comes from immunoSEQ multiplex PCR, and its TCRdb copy is limited to in-frame clones, with some not included. This sample carries 240,000 or so clones, more than 75% of them seen once, and the ten largest clones take less than 4%. The sample comprised PBMCs or T cells enriched from blood (not recorded which). These receptors came from a woman aged 40 to 50 with acute COVID-19. Both conserved end residues are part of each CDR3. A D gene is named only where the DNA matches it firmly. Expanded clones are given a class, and other clones once, few, many or no size at all.

d_gene,abundance,j_gene,v_gene,CDR3aa,CDR3nt
TRBD1,.,TRBJ1-2,TRBV30,CAWGQGAGGYTF,TGTGCCTGGGGACAGGGGGCGGGTGGCTACACCTTC
TRBD2,.,TRBJ2-1,TRBV7-6,CASSPRAAGGIGEQFF,TGTGCCAGCAGCCCCAGGGCGGCGGGAGGAATTGGTGAGCAGTTCTTC
.,.,TRBJ1-2,TRBV18,CASSPGEAYGYTF,TGTGCCAGCTCACCAGGAGAGGCGTATGGCTACACCTTC
.,.,TRBJ2-2,TRBV19,CASSIGWQGNTGELFF,TGTGCCAGTAGTATCGGTTGGCAGGGGAACACCGGGGAGCTGTTTTTT
.,.,TRBJ2-5,TRBV19,CASSRSIQETQYF,TGTGCCAGTAGTAGGTCTATTCAAGAGACCCAGTACTTC
TRBD1,.,TRBJ2-7,TRBV5-1,CASSKGQGRGYEQYF,TGCGCCAGCAGCAAGGGACAGGGAAGGGGATACGAGCAGTACTTC
TRBD2,.,TRBJ2-1,TRBV27,CASSFGTSLNEQFF,TGTGCCAGCAGTTTCGGGACTAGCCTCAATGAGCAGTTCTTC
TRBD1,.,TRBJ2-7,TRBV5-8,CASSLVDREVEQYF,TGTGCCAGCAGCTTGGTGGACAGGGAGGTTGAGCAGTACTTC
TRBD1,.,TRBJ1-5,TRBV5-5,CASSPDRGNQPQHF,TGTGCCAGCAGCCCTGACAGGGGGAATCAGCCCCAGCATTTT
TRBD2,once,TRBJ2-5,TRBV24-1,CATSDPGTSGRAVAQETQYF,TGTGCCACCAGTGACCCAGGGACTAGCGGGAGGGCCGTTGCCCAAGAGACCCAGTACTTC
.,.,TRBJ1-2,TRBV19,CATRTAYGGYTF,TGTGCCACCCGGACAGCCTACGGTGGCTACACCTTC
TRBD1,.,TRBJ2-2,TRBV29-1,CSAAGTENTGELFF,TGCAGCGCCGCCGGGACAGAGAACACCGGGGAGCTGTTTTTT
TRBD2,.,TRBJ2-1,TRBV7-9,CASSKHPHGTSATSYNEQFF,TGTGCCAGCAGCAAGCACCCACACGGGACTAGCGCAACCTCCTACAATGAGCAGTTCTTC
TRBD2,.,TRBJ2-1,TRBV11-2,CASSRLGSGRPYNEQFF,TGTGCCAGCAGCCGCCTAGGGAGCGGGAGGCCTTACAATGAGCAGTTCTTC
.,.,TRBJ2-2,TRBV7-6,CASSLVSGQRVGNTGELFF,TGTGCCAGCAGCTTAGTTTCTGGTCAGCGGGTCGGAAACACCGGGGAGCTGTTTTTT
TRBD2,.,TRBJ2-1,TRBV3-1/TRBV3-2,CASSQVKGTSGEYNEQFF,TGTGCCAGCAGCCAAGTAAAAGGGACTAGCGGAGAATACAATGAGCAGTTCTTC
TRBD2,.,TRBJ2-5,TRBV6-2/TRBV6-3,CASSAVGGETQYF,TGTGCCAGCAGTGCCGTGGGGGGGGAGACCCAGTACTTC
.,.,TRBJ2-7,TRBV7-6,CASSLNPGIYEQYF,TGTGCCAGCAGCTTAAATCCGGGGATCTACGAGCAGTACTTC
.,.,TRBJ2-2,TRBV25-1,CASSDFVGELFF,TGTGCCAGCAGTGATTTCGTCGGGGAGCTGTTTTTT
.,.,TRBJ2-1,TRBV24-1,CATSDPPVGDEQFF,TGTGCCACCAGTGATCCGCCGGTGGGCGATGAGCAGTTCTTC
.,.,TRBJ2-1,TRBV6-5,CASRTPGDEQFF,TGTGCCAGCAGAACGCCAGGGGATGAGCAGTTCTTC
.,.,TRBJ1-2,TRBV21-1,CASSKAIDGYTF,TGTGCCAGCAGCAAAGCCATTGATGGCTACACCTTC
TRBD2,once,TRBJ2-7,TRBV3-1/TRBV3-2,CASSQRTSGVTSGEQYF,TGTGCCAGCAGCCAGCGGACTAGCGGGGTCACGAGTGGCGAGCAGTACTTC
.,.,TRBJ2-3,TRBV6-6,CASSYSTFADTQYF,TGTGCCAGCAGTTACTCGACTTTTGCAGATACGCAGTATTTT
.,once,TRBJ1-3,TRBV7-2,CASSLATRAGNTIYF,TGTGCCAGCAGCTTAGCCACTCGGGCTGGAAACACCATATATTTT
.,.,TRBJ1-2,TRBV6-5,CASRTGQSSNYGYTF,TGTGCCAGCAGGACCGGACAGAGTTCTAACTATGGCTACACCTTC
TRBD2,.,TRBJ2-5,TRBV2,CASSDGGRGETQYF,TGTGCCAGCAGTGACGGCGGGAGAGGGGAGACCCAGTACTTC
TRBD2,.,TRBJ2-3,TRBV11-2,CASSSPAGVPDTQYF,TGTGCCAGCAGCTCCCCAGCGGGAGTTCCAGATACGCAGTATTTT
TRBD1,.,TRBJ1-1,TRBV7-2,CASSDAGRGPTEAFF,TGTGCCAGCAGCGACGCGGGCAGGGGGCCCACTGAAGCTTTCTTT